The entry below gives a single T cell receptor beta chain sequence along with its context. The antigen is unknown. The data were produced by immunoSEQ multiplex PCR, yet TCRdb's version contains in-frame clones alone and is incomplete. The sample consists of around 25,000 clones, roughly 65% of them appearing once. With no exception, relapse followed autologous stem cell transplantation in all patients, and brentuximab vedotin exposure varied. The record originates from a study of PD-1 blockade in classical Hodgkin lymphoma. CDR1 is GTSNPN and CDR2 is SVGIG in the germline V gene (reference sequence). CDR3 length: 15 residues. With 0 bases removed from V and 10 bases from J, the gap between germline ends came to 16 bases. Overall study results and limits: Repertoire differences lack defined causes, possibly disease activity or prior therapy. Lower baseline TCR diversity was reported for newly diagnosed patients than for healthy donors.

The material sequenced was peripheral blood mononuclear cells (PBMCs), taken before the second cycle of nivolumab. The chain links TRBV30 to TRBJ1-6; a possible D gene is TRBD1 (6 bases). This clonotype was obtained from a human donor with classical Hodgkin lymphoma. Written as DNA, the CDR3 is TGTGCCTGGAGTGTATGGGGGCAAGGGGCCTCACCCCTCCACTTT. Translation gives CAWSVWGQGASPLHF.